The 5 T cell receptor beta chains given below trace back to one sample, sequenced in a study of cytomegalovirus exposure and HLA in healthy donors. Profiling relied on immunoSEQ multiplex PCR, and the TCRdb table lists in-frame clones only, not all of them. In the table there are 150,000 to 200,000 clones, roughly 84% of which are singletons. Sequencing used PBMCs. These receptors all stem from a young man in good health and CMV-seropositive.

This clone was recorded once. The J gene is TRBJ2-3, the V gene TRBV7-3, with TRBD1 matching 8 bases. CDR1 and CDR2 from the germline V gene are SGHTA and FQGTGA. V trimming: 3 bases; J trimming: 4 bases; junction bases outside the gene matches: 3. The CDR3 runs 14 residues. In nucleotides, the CDR3 is TGTGCCAGCAGCTTCGACAGGGGCGCAGATACGCAGTATTTT. It encodes CASSFDRGADTQYF.

The rearrangement uses TRBV2 and TRBJ1-6; 8 positions agree with TRBD1. This CDR3 region has 14 residues. The germline V gene encodes CDR1 SNHLY and CDR2 FYNNEI. V was clipped by 6 bases and J by 9 bases; unmatched bases: 7. CDR3 in amino acids: CASSRQGRSSPLHF. In nucleotides, the CDR3 is TGTGCCAGCAGCCGACAGGGGAGGAGTTCACCCCTCCACTTT.

The rearrangement joins TRBV5-1 to TRBJ2-1; TRBD2 matches 11 bases. The CDR3 is 15 residues long. With V trimmed by 4 bases and J by 10 bases, 10 bases remained unmatched. Germline assignment: CDR1 SGHRS and CDR2 YFSETQ. CDR3 protein: CASSGTSGRALEQFF. In nucleotides, the CDR3 is TGCGCCAGCAGCGGTACTAGCGGGAGAGCACTCGAGCAGTTCTTC.

The CDR3: CASSLWGGEKLFF. DNA of the CDR3: TGCGCCAGCAGCTTGTGGGGAGGTGAAAAACTGTTTTTT. The rearrangement links TRBV5-1 to TRBJ1-4; no clear D. The CDR3 runs 13 residues. V dropped 1 base and J dropped 7 bases, with 8 bases sitting between them. CDR1 and CDR2 from the germline V gene are SGHRS and YFSETQ. Supplemented by reference TRBV5-1 and TRBJ1-4, the full variable domain reads KAGVTQTPRYLIKTRGQQVTLSCSPISGHRSVSWYQQTPGQGLQFLFEYFSETQRNKGNFPGRFSGRQFSNSRSEMNVSTLELGDSALYLCASSLWGGEKLFFGSGTQLSVL.

This rearrangement joins TRBV5-6 to TRBJ1-2, with 7 bases aligning to TRBD1. CDR1 and CDR2 (germline): SGHDT, YYEEEE. V dropped 6 bases and J dropped 2; count of bases not matched to a gene: 4. This CDR3 spans 13 amino acids. DNA for the CDR3: TGTGCCAGCACCCTGACAGGGAACTATGGCTACACCTTC. It specifies CASTLTGNYGYTF.